The entry below describes one T cell receptor beta chain. Its antigen remains unknown. The record originates from a study of blood T cells in healthy people across ages. General observations from the study: Naive and antigen-experienced cells could not be conclusively compared, given unsorted PBMCs.

A second PCR of about 7 to 12 cycles used a sample-barcoded 5' primer and a J-beta primer mix. TCRdb processed the 5' RACE reads anew with MiXCR; each CDR3 protein has one entry. Among 850,000 or so distinct CDR3 sequences listed, around 30% were seen once. Aged about 6 to 100, donors were systemically healthy Caucasians from Russia. Each sample had at least 6.5 million PBMCs isolated. Trimming took off 6 bases at V and 0 bases at J, with 12 bases between the two ends. The CDR3 covers 14 residues. Germline CDR1 is SNHLY and CDR2 is FYNNEI. Sequenced: blood. The chain uses TRBV2 and TRBJ2-7, with D possibly matching TRBD1 (6 bases). The sequence came from a woman of 80 years or more in good health. The CDR3 DNA is TGTGCCAGCAGCGCAGACAGGCGCTCCTACGAGCAGTACTTC. It yields the protein CASSADRRSYEQYF.